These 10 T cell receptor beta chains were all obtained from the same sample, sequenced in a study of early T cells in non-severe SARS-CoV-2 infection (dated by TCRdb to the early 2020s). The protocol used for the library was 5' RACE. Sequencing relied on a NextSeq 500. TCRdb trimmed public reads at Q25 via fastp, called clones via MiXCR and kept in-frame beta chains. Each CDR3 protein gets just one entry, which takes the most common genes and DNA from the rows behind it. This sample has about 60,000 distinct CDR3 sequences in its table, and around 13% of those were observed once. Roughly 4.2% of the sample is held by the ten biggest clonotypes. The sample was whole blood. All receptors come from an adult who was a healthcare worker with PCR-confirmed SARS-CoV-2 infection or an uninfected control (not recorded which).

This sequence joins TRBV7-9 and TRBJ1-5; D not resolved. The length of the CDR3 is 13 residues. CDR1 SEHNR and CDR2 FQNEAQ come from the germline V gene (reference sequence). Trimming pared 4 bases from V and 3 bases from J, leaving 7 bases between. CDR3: CASSSQNNQPQHF. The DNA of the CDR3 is TGTGCCAGCAGCTCGCAGAACAATCAGCCCCAGCATTTT.

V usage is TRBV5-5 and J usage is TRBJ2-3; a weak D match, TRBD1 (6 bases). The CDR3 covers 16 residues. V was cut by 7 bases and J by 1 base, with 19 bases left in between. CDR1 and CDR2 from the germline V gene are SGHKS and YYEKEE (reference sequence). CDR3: CASRTPGHLGTDTQYF. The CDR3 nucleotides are TGTGCCAGCCGAACTCCGGGACATTTAGGCACAGATACGCAGTATTTT.

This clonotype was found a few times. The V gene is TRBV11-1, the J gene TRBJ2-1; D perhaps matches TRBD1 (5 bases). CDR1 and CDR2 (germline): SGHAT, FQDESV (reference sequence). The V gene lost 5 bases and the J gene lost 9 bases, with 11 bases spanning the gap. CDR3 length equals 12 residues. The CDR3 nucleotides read TGTGCCAGCAGCCCACGCAGGGTTGAGCAGTTCTTC. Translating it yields CASSPRRVEQFF.

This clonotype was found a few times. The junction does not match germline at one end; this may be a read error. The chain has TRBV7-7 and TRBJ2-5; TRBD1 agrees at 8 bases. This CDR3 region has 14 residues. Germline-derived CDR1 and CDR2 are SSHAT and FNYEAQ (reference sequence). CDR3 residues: CASSFDRGGETQYF. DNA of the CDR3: TGTGCTAGCAGCTTCGACAGGGGTGGAGAGACCCAGTACTTC.

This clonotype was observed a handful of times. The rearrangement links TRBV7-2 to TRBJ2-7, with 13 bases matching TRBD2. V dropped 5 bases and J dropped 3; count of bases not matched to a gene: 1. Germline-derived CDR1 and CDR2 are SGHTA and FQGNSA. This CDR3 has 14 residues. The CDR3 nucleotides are TGTGCCAGCAGCCGGACTAGCGGGGGCTACGAGCAGTACTTC. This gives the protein CASSRTSGGYEQYF.

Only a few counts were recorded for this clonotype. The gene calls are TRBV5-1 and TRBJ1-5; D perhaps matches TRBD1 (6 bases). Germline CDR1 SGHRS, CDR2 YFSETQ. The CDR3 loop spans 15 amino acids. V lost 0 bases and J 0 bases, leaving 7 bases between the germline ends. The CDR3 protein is CASSLGGGSNQPQHF. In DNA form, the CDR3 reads TGCGCCAGCAGCTTGGGAGGGGGTAGCAATCAGCCCCAGCATTTT.

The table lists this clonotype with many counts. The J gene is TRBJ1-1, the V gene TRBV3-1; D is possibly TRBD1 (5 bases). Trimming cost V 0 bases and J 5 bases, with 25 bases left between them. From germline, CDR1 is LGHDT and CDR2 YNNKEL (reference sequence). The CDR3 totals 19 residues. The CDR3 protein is CASSQEGTGGHRRRTEAFF. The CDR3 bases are TGTGCCAGCAGCCAAGAAGGAACGGGGGGTCACAGGCGGAGGACTGAAGCTTTCTTT.

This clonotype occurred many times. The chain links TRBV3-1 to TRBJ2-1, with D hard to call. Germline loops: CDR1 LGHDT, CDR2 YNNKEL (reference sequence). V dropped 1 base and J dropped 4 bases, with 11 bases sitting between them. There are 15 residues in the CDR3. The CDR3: CASSQGQSQYNEQFF. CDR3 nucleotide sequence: TGTGCCAGCAGCCAAGGGCAGTCCCAATACAATGAGCAGTTCTTC.

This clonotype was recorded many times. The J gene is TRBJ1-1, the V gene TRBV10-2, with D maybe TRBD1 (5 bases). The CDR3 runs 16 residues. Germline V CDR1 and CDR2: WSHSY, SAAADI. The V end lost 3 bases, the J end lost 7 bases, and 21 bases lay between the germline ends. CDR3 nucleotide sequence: TGCGCCAGCAGTGAAAGGGGCGGGGCCCAGTCCTTTGAAGCTTTCTTT. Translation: CASSERGGAQSFEAFF.

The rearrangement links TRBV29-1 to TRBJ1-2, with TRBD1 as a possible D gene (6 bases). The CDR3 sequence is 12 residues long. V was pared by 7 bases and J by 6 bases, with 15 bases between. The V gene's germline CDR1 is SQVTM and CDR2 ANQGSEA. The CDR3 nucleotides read TGCAGCGCTGGGAAGGGGGAGGATGGCTACACCTTC. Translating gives CSAGKGEDGYTF.